This T cell receptor (beta chain) comes out of a study of blood T cell repertoires in COVID-19. Across the study: Specimens from acute and convalescent COVID-19 originated in the United States, Italy and Spain.

The protocol was immunoSEQ multiplex PCR, while the TCRdb copy is restricted to in-frame clones and leaves out a portion. The sample has 200,000 to 300,000 clones; 88% are singletons. The V gene's germline CDR1 is SGHDT and CDR2 YYEEEE. The junction had 3 bases not matched to a gene; V was cut back by 1 base and J by 2 bases. There are 15 residues in the CDR3. The clonotype originates from a woman in her thirties with acute or convalescent COVID-19. Sequenced: peripheral blood. This rearrangement joins TRBV5-6 to TRBJ1-2, with TRBD1 matching 9 bases. This chain's CDR3 is CASSLSGTGNYGYTF. CDR3 DNA: TGTGCCAGCAGCTTGTCTGGGACAGGGAACTATGGCTACACCTTC.